The following is a TCR beta chain sequence with its context. This clone was seen more than once but under ten times. What antigen it recognizes has not been identified. Base qualities are missing; no much larger clone stands one base away. The record originates from a study of cytomegalovirus exposure and HLA in healthy donors (dated by TCRdb to about 2017). Study-wide context: An earlier analysis of several hundred of the donors reported 250 to 350 Gb of sequence data and 117 million unique TCR beta sequences from about 180 million T cells. An early release that covered about 600 HLA-typed donors contained about 300 gigabases of sequencing data and around 85 million unique TCR sequences. Of the roughly 400 genotyped donors, approximately 82% fell in the genetic ancestry cluster associated with self-reported Caucasian donors. The study was designed to test whether signatures of past pathogen exposure could be identified by cataloging public T cell receptors. Using immunosequencing, the study profiled T cell repertoires from 666 subjects and related those repertoires to cytomegalovirus serostatus. Besides the first cohort of 500 to 700 subjects, a separate validation cohort made up of about 120 different subjects was used. To predict cytomegalovirus infection status, the study brought together high-throughput TCR immunosequencing, statistical association of individual TCRs with disease status, and machine learning. To study patterns of TCR occurrence, a later analysis re-analyzed previously published TCR beta repertoires from around 660 donors and added high-resolution HLA genotyping. Rather than drawing on any new phenotypic data, the later analysis identified candidate immune exposures from TCR beta sequences and the way those sequences occurred across donors. To decide whether each TCR beta V gene segment behaved as functional or pseudogenic, an earlier analysis of some 600 of the donors relied on high-throughput TCR beta sequencing. Donor age, sex, ethnicity and CMV serostatus were collected together with the repertoire data. Genome-wide SNP genotypes for about 65% of the roughly 670 donors were used in a later genetic analysis, which treated that subset as a discovery cohort. Every discovery cohort repertoire had been produced on one sequencing platform. HLA typing included class I and class II loci at four-digit resolution. Typing coverage differed by locus: A, B, C, DRB1 and DQB1 were typed in roughly 620-630 donors, DQA1 in 522, DPA1 in 600 to 610, and DPB1 in around 490. Because of strong linkage in the cohort, roughly five DR-DQ haplotypes were treated as single units for association and clustering. Among roughly 370 genotyped donors of the cohort, an average of about 240,000 unique TCR beta nucleotide sequences were sequenced per donor, about a sixth of them non-productive. The paper as a whole reports these results and caveats: The authors suggested that the approach could potentially be generalized to other disease states and immunological phenotypes. The 87-base-pair reads could not distinguish some IMGT-functional V segments, including TRBV6-2 and TRBV6-3, so those segments were excluded. Immune exposure information for the cohort was limited to CMV serostatus. A total of 150 or so TCR beta chains were listed by the study as associated with cytomegalovirus. Specific HLA alleles were associated with 15,000 to 20,000 TCR beta sequences at a false discovery rate of 0.05 in a later analysis. When HLA alleles, especially DR and DQ, strongly co-occurred, TCR associations were difficult to assign to individual alleles. In a later analysis, HLA-associated TCR beta chains showed more clonal expansion and lower generation probabilities than non-associated chains that were equally common. A group of highly shared sequence variants was considered likely to be a technical artifact of the sequencing pipeline. A later genetic analysis reported fewer N-insertions in productive TCRs among donors in an Asian-associated ancestry cluster than the roughly 690-donor mean. In a later analysis, the rate of TCR association differed among HLA loci, with DRB1 alleles having the most associated TCRs and HLA-C alleles having the fewest. Broadly in line with IMGT annotations, most TCR beta V segments showed up in productive rearrangements about 90% or about 30% of the time in an earlier analysis of a few hundred of the donors. The earlier analysis of about 600 of the donors excluded some 15 rarely observed V segments, including chromosome 9 orphons, because counts were too low. A further reported finding was that TCR beta sequences accurately predicted the HLA-A and HLA-B alleles for most subjects in the first cohort. The cohort was sequenced for TCR beta chains only, and without alpha or paired-chain data the features that could be detected were limited. In a later analysis, several top co-occurrence clusters were reported to appear linked to parvovirus B19, influenza, CMV and Epstein-Barr virus. A few of the identified cytomegalovirus-associated TCR beta chains were confirmed in vitro to be specific for cytomegalovirus antigens. The presence/absence analyses assumed that sequencing depth was roughly uniform across donors, and that assumption may not be true. The classifier was reported to diagnose cytomegalovirus status with high specificity and sensitivity in both the original cohort and the validation cohort. Most TCR sequences were observed very rarely across donors, whereas some public TCRs were present in many individuals. Because HLA typing was missing for some donors at each locus, association tests included only the typed subset. A later genetic analysis associated a missense DCLRE1C variant with V-gene and J-gene trimming of TCR beta chains, and an independent cohort replicated the association. Linkage disequilibrium might explain the correlated functional status among segregating V segments, but an unknown experimental factor could not be excluded. According to a later analysis, most CMV-associated TCR beta chains appeared to be HLA-restricted, and the HLA associations seemed to be driven largely by CMV exposure.

The cohort consisted of more than 650 healthy bone marrow donors. At the time of sampling, every cohort member was nominally healthy, though immune exposures that went unrecorded were likely present. The donor was CMV seropositive and belonged to the group of a few hundred seropositive cohort members. Every donor gave a peripheral blood sample, and the peripheral blood mononuclear cells from that sample were used for TCR beta sequencing. Genomic DNA was extracted from the blood cell samples with the Qiagen DNeasy Blood Extraction Kit. The germline V end is reduced by 5 bases and the J end by 3 bases; junction bases left unmatched: 6. CDR1 and CDR2 are read off the germline V gene as SGHNT and YENEEA. The CDR3 measures 17 amino acids from cysteine to phenylalanine. Only CDR3 DNA remains: 51 bases, in frame from the first base. The library was built by means of the immunoSEQ multiplex PCR assay. For the multiplex PCR, a mixture combining 60 forward primers for TCR Vbeta segments and 13 reverse primers for TCR Jbeta segments was used. The CDR3 region of rearranged TCR beta genes was amplified from genomic DNA by a multiplex PCR assay. The Illumina HiSeq System was used to sequence the amplified TCR beta libraries as 87-base-pair reads. Concerning the study's data processing: A later analysis counted some 80 million unique TCR beta chains across the 550 to 700 repertoires, and roughly 9.9 million of these chains were shared by at least two donors. To remove PCR and sequencing errors, raw reads were error-corrected and collapsed into unique sequences using a nearest-neighbor algorithm that merged closely related sequences. CDR3 sequences were aligned to IMGT reference sequences to assign V, D and J gene segments. Each retained sequence needed at least a six-nucleotide match to both a V gene segment and a J gene segment. A rearrangement counted as productive if the CDR3 had no stop codons and remained in frame with V and J, and every other rearrangement counted as non-productive. CDR3 was defined by IMGT convention, running from the second conserved V-encoded cysteine to the conserved J-encoded phenylalanine. The earlier analysis of about 640 of the donors excluded any sequence lacking an unambiguous match to a single V gene segment. In an earlier analysis of 587 of the donors, V segments were called functional above 56.7% productive rearrangements and were called segregating when the between-donor standard deviation exceeded 5%. To diagnose cytomegalovirus status from the catalog of TCR beta chain sequences, a statistical classification framework was built. In a later analysis, V and J genes were assigned by comparing TCR nucleotide sequences against IMGT/GENE-DB human TR gene sequences. The TCRdist pipeline was used in a later analysis to assign CDR3 sequences and most-parsimonious VDJ recombination scenarios. In a later analysis, each TCR beta chain was defined by its CDR3 amino acid sequence together with its V-gene family, and reads lacking a unique V-gene family were excluded. A later analysis removed nearly 600 highly shared, low-generation-probability nucleotide sequences to deal with suspected cross-contamination and a sequencing artifact. In a later analysis, a clonal expansion index for each public chain was calculated from normalized within-repertoire ranks of inferred template counts. A later analysis computed generation probabilities with a VDJ recombination model fitted to out-of-frame rearrangements, and checked the results against IGoR. A later analysis scored TCR-TCR, TCR-HLA and TCR-CMV co-occurrence with hypergeometric tests, applying a repertoire-size bias correction to TCR pairs. To estimate false discovery rates, a later analysis permuted the HLA or CMV assignments 20 times. A later analysis grouped co-occurring TCRs with DBSCAN, adding TCRdist sequence similarity when clustering within HLA-allele-positive subsets. For co-occurrence clustering, repertoires with fewer than 30,000 or more than 120,000 public chains were excluded, along with roughly five repertoires with anomalous nucleotide sharing. This immuneACCESS table, as held by TCRdb, lists in-frame sequences with V and J called but not all clones. Of the missing ones, under half trace to an unresolved V gene in checked studies; the others have no known cause. Clone size and V and J calls were adopted from that table, with D and trimming inferred from the DNA. The sample has about 170,000 clones on record, over 70% of them singletons. The ten largest clones capture 3% to 3.5% of the sample.

Material: PBMCs. The sequence links TRBV11-3 to TRBJ2-3; 15 bases in the junction line up with TRBD2. The sequence derives from a woman between 50 and 59 years old in good health and CMV-seropositive. The DNA sequence follows: TGTGCCAGCAGCCCCCGGACTAGCGGGAGGGGGACAGATACGCAGTATTTT. The encoded protein is CASSPRTSGRGTDTQYF.